Presented here are 26 T cell receptor beta chains from one specimen sequenced in a study of post-analysis software for immune sequencing data. Study-level findings and limits: There were five or six TRBV segments more frequent in patients than controls, and TRBV5-6, TRBV5-1 and TRBV20-1 were among them.

Unique molecular identifiers had been added to the TCR beta cDNA libraries. One entry per CDR3 protein, called by TCRdb with MiXCR from the PCR reads. The sample has around 770,000 distinct CDR3 sequences; just over 45% are singletons. For these TCRs, the target antigens are not known. Material: blood. Source of these receptors: a girl aged 10-17 years with multiple sclerosis.

This clonotype was counted a few times. The genes are TRBV6-5 and TRBJ1-2, with 9 bases lining up with TRBD1. V lost 6 bases and J lost 5; bases outside the gene matches: 7. This CDR3 is built from 14 residues. Germline-derived CDR1 and CDR2 are MNHEY and SVGAGI. This CDR3 reads CASSRGQGLYGYTF. The CDR3, as DNA: TGTGCCAGCAGCCGGGGACAGGGTCTATATGGCTACACCTTC.

This chain links TRBV28 with TRBJ2-7; TRBD1 matches at 8 bases. V dropped 6 bases and J dropped 1; count of bases not matched to a gene: 11. This CDR3 is 16 amino acids long. Looked up from germline, CDR1 is MDHEN and CDR2 is SYDVKM. This CDR3 reads CASSFPGQGTSYEQYF. The CDR3 DNA follows: TGTGCCAGCAGCTTCCCAGGACAGGGAACATCCTACGAGCAGTACTTC. Looking up the rest from reference TRBV28 and TRBJ2-7 gives the full variable domain: DVKVTQSSRYLVKRTGEKVFLECVQDMDHENMFWYRQDPGLGLRLIYFSYDVKMKEKGDIPEGYSVSREKKERFSLILESASTNQTSMYLCASSFPGQGTSYEQYFGPGTRLTVT.

The rearrangement joins TRBV20-1 to TRBJ1-1; D might be TRBD1 (5 bases). The CDR3 spans 17 residues. V was trimmed by 0 bases and J by 3 bases, leaving 20 bases between them. CDR1 and CDR2 from the germline V gene are DFQATT and SNEGSKA (reference sequence). CDR3 amino acids: CSARDSFNRGSDTEAFF. CDR3 nucleotides: TGCAGTGCTAGAGATTCCTTTAACCGGGGGTCGGACACTGAAGCTTTCTTT.

This clonotype was picked up a small number of times. The rearrangement joins TRBV7-8 to TRBJ2-7; TRBD2 agrees at 9 bases. The J call is doubtful: the DNA matches TRBJ2-5 better. Germline V gene sequence: CDR1 SGHVS, CDR2 FQNEAQ. The CDR3 sequence is 16 residues long. CDR3 region: CASSLARASGKETQYF. In nucleotides, the CDR3 is TGTGCCAGCAGCTTAGCGCGGGCTAGCGGGAAGGAGACCCAGTACTTC.

The chain carries TRBV20-1 and TRBJ2-7; 11 bases fit TRBD2. Germline CDR1 is DFQATT and CDR2 is SNEGSKA (reference sequence). Trimming removed 6 bases from V and 0 bases from J; junction bases left unmatched: 10. CDR3 length: 16 residues. The CDR3 spells CSAARVLAGVSYEQYF. CDR3 sequence (DNA): TGCAGTGCCGCTAGGGTACTAGCGGGAGTCTCCTACGAGCAGTACTTC.

The chain has TRBV6-2 or TRBV6-3 and TRBJ2-7; 7 bases line up with TRBD2. The CDR3 totals 15 residues. V lost 7 bases, J lost 2 bases, and 11 bases stayed unmatched. Germline V CDR1 and CDR2: MNHEY, SVGEGT. In nucleotides, the CDR3 is TGTGCCAGCATGCGGTCTGCTAGCGGCACCTACGAGCAGTACTTC. Translated: CASMRSASGTYEQYF.

A few counts support this clonotype. The V call is TRBV4-2, the J call TRBJ2-1; D not certain. The CDR3 is made up of 16 amino acids. The V end lost 0 bases, the J end lost 4 bases, and 13 bases lay between the germline ends. Germline CDR1 and CDR2: LGHNA and YNFKEQ. The CDR3, as DNA: TGTGCCAGCAGCCAAGAAGCCGGTAATGCGTACAATGAGCAGTTCTTC. Amino acids: CASSQEAGNAYNEQFF.

This clonotype was recorded at least ten times. This CDR3 is CASSPRTGGQETQYF. The DNA of the CDR3 is TGCGCCAGCAGCCCCCGGACAGGGGGCCAAGAGACCCAGTACTTC. The gene calls are TRBV5-1 and TRBJ2-5; 10 positions agree with TRBD1. Germline V gene lookup returns CDR1 SGHRS and CDR2 YFSETQ. V trimming: 4 bases; J trimming: 1 base; junction bases outside the gene matches: 4. CDR3 length: 15 residues.

This clonotype has more than one count but fewer than ten. The V call is TRBV6-2 or TRBV6-3, the J call TRBJ1-5, with TRBD1 as a possible D gene (5 bases). Germline lookup yields CDR1 MNHEY and CDR2 SVGEGT. The ends were cut back, 0 bases at V and 5 bases at J, with 11 bases in the middle. This CDR3 has 15 amino acids. As DNA, the CDR3 is TGTGCCAGCAGTTACTCCGGGGGGAAGGATCAGCCCCAGCATTTT. Protein: CASSYSGGKDQPQHF.

This chain uses TRBV9 with TRBJ2-5; no firm D call. The J call may be in error: the DNA end matches TRBJ2-7 better. CDR1 and CDR2 (germline): SGDLS, YYNGEE. This CDR3 has 16 amino acids. CDR3 bases: TGTGCCAGCAGCCCCCTCGCAGCCTCCTACGATCGCGAGCAGTACTTC. Translated: CASSPLAASYDREQYF.

The V gene is TRBV6-5, the J gene TRBJ2-5, with a weak D call TRBD2 (6 bases). Deletions cut 2 bases from V and 7 bases from J, with 14 bases between. This CDR3 region has 14 residues. CDR1 is MNHEY, CDR2 SVGAGI, per germline. CDR3 loop: CASSYKGRGGTQYF. The CDR3 coding sequence is TGTGCCAGCAGTTACAAGGGTCGGGGAGGGACCCAGTACTTC.

A remark on this clonotype: This may stem from a read error, because a much larger clone lies one nucleotide away. V and J are TRBV7-8 and TRBJ2-7, with 10 bases matching TRBD2. The germline V gene encodes CDR1 SGHVS and CDR2 FQNEAQ. With V trimmed by 4 bases and J by 4 bases, 7 bases remained unmatched. The CDR3 runs to 15 residues. CDR3 protein: CASSSRASGSYEQYF. DNA for the CDR3: TGTGCCAGCAGCTCCAGGGCTAGCGGGAGTTACGAGCAGTACTTC.

This chain uses TRBV5-5 with TRBJ2-2, with D perhaps TRBD2 (5 bases). Trimming took 4 bases from V and 5 from J, leaving 18 bases between them. CDR1 SGHKS and CDR2 YYEKEE come from the germline V gene (reference sequence). This CDR3 spans 16 amino acids. The CDR3 region has the DNA TGTGCCAGCAGCCTAACAACAAACGGCGGGACCGGGGAGCTGTTTTTT. This encodes CASSLTTNGGTGELFF.

The rearrangement links TRBV7-8 to TRBJ2-5, with D possibly being TRBD2 (6 bases). The CDR3 loop spans 21 amino acids. Trimming removed 1 base from V and 5 bases from J, with 32 bases in between. Germline CDR1 and CDR2: SGHVS and FQNEAQ. CDR3 sequence reads: CASSLGRQRAGSTRTGETQYF. The CDR3 DNA is TGTGCCAGCAGCTTAGGACGGCAGCGGGCAGGCTCGACGCGAACGGGGGAGACCCAGTACTTC.

This clonotype turned up a few times. This chain uses TRBV6-2 or TRBV6-3 with TRBJ2-5; no definite D call. Germline V gives CDR1 MNHEY, CDR2 SVGEGT. This CDR3 contains 17 residues. Between the trimmed V and J ends, which lost 2 bases and 3 bases, there was a span of 19 bases. CDR3 nucleotide sequence: TGTGCCAGCAGTTACGAGCGAAGAACTCAAAGCAAAGAGACCCAGTACTTC. This codes for CASSYERRTQSKETQYF.

This clonotype occurred a few times. This chain joins TRBV5-6 and TRBJ2-7, with a possible D match to TRBD1 (6 bases). The germline CDR1 and CDR2 sequences are SGHDT and YYEEEE. Between the trimmed V and J ends, which lost 3 bases and 9 bases, there was a span of 22 bases. This CDR3 is built from 15 residues. The chain's CDR3 is CASSSPTGPDLWQYF. CDR3 nucleotide sequence: TGTGCCAGCAGCTCACCGACAGGCCCTGATCTATGGCAGTACTTC.

V gene TRBV20-1 combines with J gene TRBJ2-7; D is uncertain. The better agreement between TRBJ2-5 and the DNA end casts doubt on the J call. This CDR3 has 12 residues. CDR1 is DFQATT and CDR2 is SNEGSKA in the germline V gene (reference sequence). CDR3 amino acids: CSARLLRETQYF. The CDR3 coding sequence is TGCAGTGCTAGACTGCTTAGAGAGACCCAGTACTTC.

The J gene is TRBJ2-7, the V gene TRBV7-9; possible D gene TRBD1, 5 bases. Trimming took off 5 bases at V and 3 bases at J, with 17 bases between the two ends. The CDR3 spans 15 residues. Germline CDR1 and CDR2: SEHNR and FQNEAQ (reference sequence). CDR3 DNA sequence: TGTGCCAGCAGCCCGGACACCAGTTCCCACTACGAGCAGTACTTC. Residues: CASSPDTSSHYEQYF.

The chain carries TRBV20-1 and TRBJ2-7, with TRBD2 matching over 10 bases. The CDR3 runs 15 residues. J was trimmed by 4 bases and V by 0 bases; bases with no gene match: 6. Germline lookup yields CDR1 DFQATT and CDR2 SNEGSKA (reference sequence). The CDR3 bases are TGCAGTGCTAGAGAGAGAGTAGCGGGAGGATACGAGCAGTACTTC. It translates to CSARERVAGGYEQYF.

There are a few counts of this clonotype. The V call is TRBV6-1, the J call TRBJ2-5; 8 bases fit TRBD2. J was trimmed by 4 bases and V by 3 bases; bases with no gene match: 4. Germline CDR1 and CDR2: MNHNS and SASEGT. The CDR3 is made up of 14 amino acids. CDR3 amino acids: CASSESGSPETQYF. CDR3 sequence (DNA): TGTGCCAGCAGTGAGAGCGGGAGCCCAGAGACCCAGTACTTC.

This clonotype appeared a single time. The chain combines TRBV7-3 with TRBJ2-1, with D unresolved. The CDR3 covers 14 residues. V was clipped by 0 bases and J by 6 bases, with 9 bases between them. Germline CDR1 and CDR2: SGHTA and FQGTGA. The CDR3 reads CASSLTGNSNEQFF. The CDR3 region has the DNA TGTGCCAGCAGCTTAACGGGGAATTCCAATGAGCAGTTCTTC.

This chain uses TRBV7-9 with TRBJ2-6; no definite D call. Trimming took off 5 bases at V and 1 base at J, with 12 bases between the two ends. CDR3 length: 16 amino acids. The germline V gene encodes CDR1 SEHNR and CDR2 FQNEAQ (reference sequence). The chain's CDR3 is CASSLFQASGANVLTF. The DNA of the CDR3 is TGTGCCAGCAGCCTCTTTCAGGCGTCTGGGGCCAACGTCCTGACTTTC.

The chain employs TRBV7-2 and TRBJ1-1; TRBD1 matches 10 bases. The V and J ends lost 7 bases and 7 bases, in that order; junction bases with no gene match: 9. This CDR3 is built from 14 residues. Looked up from germline, CDR1 is SGHTA and CDR2 is FQGNSA. The CDR3 DNA follows: TGTGCCAGCACCACACCGACAGGGGGCAGTGAAGCTTTCTTT. Translation: CASTTPTGGSEAFF.

This clonotype was seen many times. The chain has TRBV2 and TRBJ2-5; 9 positions agree with TRBD1. Unmatched junction bases numbered 10, after V lost 8 bases and J lost 3 bases. Germline V CDR1 and CDR2: SNHLY, FYNNEI. CDR3 length: 15 residues. The CDR3 bases are TGTGCCAGCTTAGGCGCAGACAGGGGGGAAGAGACCCAGTACTTC. Amino acid sequence: CASLGADRGEETQYF.

This clonotype was observed a few times. CDR3 DNA sequence: TGCGCCAGCAGCTTGGCGAGTAGCCGGCGTGGTGCCTACAATGAGCAGTTCTTC. It codes for CASSLASSRRGAYNEQFF. This chain joins TRBV5-1 and TRBJ2-1; D is undetermined. V was shortened by 0 bases and J by 2 bases, with 18 bases between the two germline ends. The CDR3 is made up of 18 amino acids. The germline CDR1 and CDR2 sequences are SGHRS and YFSETQ.

The rearrangement uses TRBV5-1 and TRBJ1-1, with a tentative D call TRBD1 (6 bases). The CDR3 consists of 15 residues. The germline V gene encodes CDR1 SGHRS and CDR2 YFSETQ. Trimming shortened V by 3 bases and J by 2 bases, and 14 bases separated the two germline ends. CDR3 in amino acids: CASSSLTGSNTEAFF. In DNA form, the CDR3 reads TGCGCCAGCAGCTCGCTTACAGGGTCTAACACTGAAGCTTTCTTT.